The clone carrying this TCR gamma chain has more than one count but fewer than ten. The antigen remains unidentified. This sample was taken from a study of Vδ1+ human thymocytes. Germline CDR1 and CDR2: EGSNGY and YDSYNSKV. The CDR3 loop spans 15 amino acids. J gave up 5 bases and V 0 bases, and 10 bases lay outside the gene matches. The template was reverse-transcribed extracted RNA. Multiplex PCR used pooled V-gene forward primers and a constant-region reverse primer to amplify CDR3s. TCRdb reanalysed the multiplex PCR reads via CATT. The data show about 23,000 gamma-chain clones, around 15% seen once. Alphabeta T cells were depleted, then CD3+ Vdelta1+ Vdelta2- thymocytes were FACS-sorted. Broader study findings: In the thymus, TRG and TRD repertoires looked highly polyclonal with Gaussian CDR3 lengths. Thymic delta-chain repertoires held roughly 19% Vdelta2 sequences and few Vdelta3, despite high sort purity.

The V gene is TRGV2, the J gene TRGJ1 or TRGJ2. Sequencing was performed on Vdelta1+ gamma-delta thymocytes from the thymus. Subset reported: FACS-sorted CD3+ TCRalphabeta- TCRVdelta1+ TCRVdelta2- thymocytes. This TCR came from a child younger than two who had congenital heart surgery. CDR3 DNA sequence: TGTGCCACCTGGGACGGGCACAGGTACGATTATAAGAAACTCTTT. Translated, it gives CATWDGHRYDYKKLF.